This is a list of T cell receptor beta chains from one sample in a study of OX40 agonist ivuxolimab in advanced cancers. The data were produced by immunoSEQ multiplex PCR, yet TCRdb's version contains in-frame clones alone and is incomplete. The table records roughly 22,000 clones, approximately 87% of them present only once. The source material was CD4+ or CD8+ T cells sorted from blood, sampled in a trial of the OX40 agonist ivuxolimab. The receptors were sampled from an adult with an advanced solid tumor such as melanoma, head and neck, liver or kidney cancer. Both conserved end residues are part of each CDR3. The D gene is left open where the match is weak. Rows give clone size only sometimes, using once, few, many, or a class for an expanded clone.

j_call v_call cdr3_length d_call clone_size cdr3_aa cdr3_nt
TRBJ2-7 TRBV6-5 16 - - CASSYSPAASSYEQYF TGTGCCAGCAGTTACTCGCCAGCTGCCAGCTCCTACGAGCAGTACTTC
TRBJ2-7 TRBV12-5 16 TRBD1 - CASGFGTGGDSYEQYF TGTGCTAGTGGTTTTGGAACAGGGGGAGACTCCTACGAGCAGTACTTC
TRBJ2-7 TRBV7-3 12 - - CASSFPSHEQYF TGTGCCAGCAGCTTCCCTAGCCACGAGCAGTACTTC
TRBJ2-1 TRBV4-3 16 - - CASSQVEGEAYNEQFF TGCGCCAGCAGCCAAGTTGAGGGAGAAGCCTACAATGAGCAGTTCTTC
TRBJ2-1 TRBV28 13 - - CASSLGVVGEQFF TGTGCCAGCAGTTTAGGGGTAGTCGGTGAGCAGTTCTTC
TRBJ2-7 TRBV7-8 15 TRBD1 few CASSSGQSHSYEQYF TGTGCCAGCAGCTCGGGACAGTCGCACTCCTACGAGCAGTACTTC
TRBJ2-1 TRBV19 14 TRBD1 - CASSIGGQGYSEFF TGTGCCAGTAGTATAGGGGGACAGGGGTATTCGGAGTTCTTC
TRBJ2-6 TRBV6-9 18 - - CASSIRDLRQSRANVLTF TGTGCCAGCAGTATCCGGGACTTACGACAAAGTCGGGCCAACGTCCTGACTTTC
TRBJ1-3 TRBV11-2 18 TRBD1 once CASSLVSGGSLSGNTIYF TGTGCCAGCAGCTTAGTGTCAGGGGGCTCCCTCTCTGGAAACACCATATATTTT
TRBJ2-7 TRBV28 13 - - CASSLVATYEQYF TGTGCCAGCAGTTTGGTCGCGACCTACGAGCAGTACTTC
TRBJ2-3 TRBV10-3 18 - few CAISDPTHLGEVTDTQYF TGTGCCATCAGTGATCCTACCCACCTAGGGGAGGTCACAGATACGCAGTATTTT
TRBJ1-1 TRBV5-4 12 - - CASSLADRKAFF TGTGCCAGCAGCTTGGCCGACAGGAAAGCTTTCTTT
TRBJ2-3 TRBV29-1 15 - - CSVEGFGPSTDTQYF TGCAGCGTTGAAGGGTTCGGACCTAGCACAGATACGCAGTATTTT
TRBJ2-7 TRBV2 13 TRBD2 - CARRGDNSYEQYF TGTGCCCGGCGGGGGGATAACTCCTACGAGCAGTACTTC
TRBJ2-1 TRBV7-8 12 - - CASSLMFDVQFF TGTGCCAGCAGCCTAATGTTTGACGTGCAGTTCTTC
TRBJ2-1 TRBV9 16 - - CASSVAASDDYNEQFF TGTGCCAGCAGCGTAGCGGCTAGCGACGACTACAATGAGCAGTTCTTC
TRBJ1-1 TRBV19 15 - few CASSIAGTPNTEAFF TGTGCCAGTAGTATAGCGGGGACACCCAACACTGAAGCTTTCTTT
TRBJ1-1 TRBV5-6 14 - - CASSLGPGDTEAFF TGTGCCAGCAGCTTGGGGCCAGGGGATACTGAAGCTTTCTTT
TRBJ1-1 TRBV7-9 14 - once CASSLAQWGTEAFF TGTGCCAGCAGCTTAGCCCAGTGGGGCACTGAAGCTTTCTTT